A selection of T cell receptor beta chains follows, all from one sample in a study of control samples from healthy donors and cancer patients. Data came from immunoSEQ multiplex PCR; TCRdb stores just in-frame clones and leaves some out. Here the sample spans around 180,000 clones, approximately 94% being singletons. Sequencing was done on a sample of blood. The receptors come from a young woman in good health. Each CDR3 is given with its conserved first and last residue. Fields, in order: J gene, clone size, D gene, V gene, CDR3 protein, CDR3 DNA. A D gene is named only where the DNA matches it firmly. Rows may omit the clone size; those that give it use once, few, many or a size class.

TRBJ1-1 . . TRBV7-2 CASTGGQGQKAFF TGTGCCAGCACCGGAGGTCAGGGACAAAAAGCTTTCTTT
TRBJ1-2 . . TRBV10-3 CAISETLDYGYTF TGTGCCATCAGTGAGACTCTCGACTATGGCTACACCTTC
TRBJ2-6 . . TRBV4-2 CASSQGGQLLSGANVLTF TGTGCCAGCAGCCAAGGAGGACAGCTACTCTCTGGGGCCAACGTCCTGACTTTC
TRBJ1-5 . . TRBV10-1 CASGRGGGNQPQHF TGCGCCAGCGGGAGAGGGGGAGGCAATCAGCCCCAGCATTTT
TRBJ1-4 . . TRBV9 CASSVGTGPYNEKLFF TGTGCCAGCAGCGTAGGAACAGGGCCTTATAATGAAAAACTGTTTTTT
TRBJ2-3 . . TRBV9 CASSPGADTQYF TGTGCCAGCAGCCCAGGAGCAGATACGCAGTATTTT
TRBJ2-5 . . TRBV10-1 CASSDRPDGTQYF TGCGCCAGCAGTGATCGACCAGACGGGACCCAGTACTTC
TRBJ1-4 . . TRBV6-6 CASSYSTEKLFF TGTGCCAGCAGTTATTCAACTGAAAAACTGTTTTTT
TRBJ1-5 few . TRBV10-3 CAISESGESNQPQHF TGTGCCATCAGTGAGTCAGGGGAGAGCAATCAGCCCCAGCATTTT
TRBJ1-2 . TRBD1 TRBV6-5 CASSRGQGANYGYTF TGTGCCAGCAGTAGGGGACAGGGGGCTAACTATGGCTACACCTTC
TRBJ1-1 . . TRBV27 CASSLEVGWGTEAFF TGTGCCAGCAGTTTAGAGGTCGGGTGGGGGACTGAAGCTTTCTTT
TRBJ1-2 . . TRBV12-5 CASGPQGRDGYTF TGTGCTAGTGGTCCGCAGGGGAGGGATGGCTACACCTTC
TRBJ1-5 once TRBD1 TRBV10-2 CASRTGGVSNQPQHF TGCGCCAGCAGGACAGGGGGCGTAAGCAATCAGCCCCAGCATTTT
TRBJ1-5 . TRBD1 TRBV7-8 CASSDRGGQPQHF TGTGCCAGCAGCGACAGGGGCGGTCAGCCCCAGCATTTT
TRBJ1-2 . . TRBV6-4 CASSAPASLYFRGGYTF TGTGCCAGCAGTGCCCCTGCCTCGTTATACTTCAGGGGTGGCTACACCTTC
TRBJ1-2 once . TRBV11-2 CASSHHRGADYGYTF TGTGCCAGCAGCCACCACCGGGGGGCCGACTATGGCTACACCTTC
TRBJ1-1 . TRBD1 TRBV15 CATSRGRTGERAEAFF TGTGCCACCAGCAGAGGACGGACAGGAGAGCGCGCTGAAGCTTTCTTT
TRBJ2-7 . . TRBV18 CASSPGIKFYEQYF TGTGCCAGCTCACCTGGGATTAAATTCTACGAGCAGTACTTC
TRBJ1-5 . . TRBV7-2 CASSPARGQGSNQPQHF TGTGCCAGCAGCCCGGCGCGGGGGCAGGGAAGCAATCAGCCCCAGCATTTT
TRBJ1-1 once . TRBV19 CASLQGSFGAFF TGTGCCAGTCTCCAGGGGTCTTTCGGGGCTTTCTTT
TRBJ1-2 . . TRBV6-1 CASSDAGNYGYTF TGTGCCAGCAGTGACGCCGGAAACTATGGCTACACCTTC
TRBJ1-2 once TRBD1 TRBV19 CASSISPIWDRGNANYGYTF TGTGCCAGTAGTATATCCCCCATTTGGGACAGGGGAAACGCAAACTATGGCTACACCTTC
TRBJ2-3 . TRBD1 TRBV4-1 CASSLGQGYTDTQYF TGCGCCAGCAGCCTGGGACAGGGGTACACAGATACGCAGTATTTT
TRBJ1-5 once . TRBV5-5 CASSSSNSNQPQHF TGTGCCAGCAGCTCCTCGAATAGCAATCAGCCCCAGCATTTT
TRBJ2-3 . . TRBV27 CASSFRAWSTDTQYF TGTGCCAGCAGTTTTAGGGCCTGGAGCACAGATACGCAGTATTTT
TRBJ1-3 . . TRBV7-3 CASSLTPDSGNTIYF TGTGCCAGCAGCTTAACGCCTGACTCTGGAAACACCATATATTTT
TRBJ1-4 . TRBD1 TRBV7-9 CASSVPYRGPNEKLFF TGTGCCAGCAGCGTCCCGTACAGGGGACCTAATGAAAAACTGTTTTTT
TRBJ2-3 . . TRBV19 CASSIQTDISTDTQYF TGTGCCAGTAGTATCCAGACCGATATTAGCACAGATACGCAGTATTTT
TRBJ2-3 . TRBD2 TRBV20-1 CSASESGGAATDTQYF TGCAGTGCTAGTGAAAGCGGGGGGGCCGCCACAGATACGCAGTATTTT
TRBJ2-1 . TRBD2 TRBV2 CASSELAGGYNEQFF TGTGCCAGCAGTGAATTGGCGGGAGGGTACAATGAGCAGTTCTTC
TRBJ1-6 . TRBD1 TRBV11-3 CASSPSGGNSPLHF TGTGCCAGCAGCCCATCAGGGGGAAATTCACCCCTCCACTTT
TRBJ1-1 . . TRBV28 CASSFLLVNLNTEAFF TGTGCCAGCAGTTTCCTCCTCGTCAACCTGAACACTGAAGCTTTCTTT
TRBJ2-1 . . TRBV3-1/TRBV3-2 CASSQDGIGEQFF TGTGCCAGCAGCCAAGATGGAATTGGTGAGCAGTTCTTC
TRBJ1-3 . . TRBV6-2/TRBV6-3 CASSSYSSGNTIYF TGTGCCAGCAGTTCTTACAGCTCTGGAAACACCATATATTTT
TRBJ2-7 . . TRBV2 CASSEPRPIYEQYF TGTGCCAGCAGTGAACCGCGACCAATCTACGAGCAGTACTTC
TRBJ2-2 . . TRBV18 CASSLSDKVGELFF TGTGCCAGCTCATTGAGCGACAAGGTCGGGGAGCTGTTTTTT